The 21 T cell receptor beta chains below were found in one sample sequenced in a study of cytomegalovirus exposure and HLA in healthy donors. 60 Vbeta and 13 Jbeta primers were used in PCR. Sequencing was performed with immunoSEQ multiplex PCR; in TCRdb, only in-frame clones are kept and a portion is missing. The data show tens of thousands of clones, roughly 76% seen once. The sequenced sample consisted of PBMCs. The origin of the receptors is a woman between 25 and 40 years old in good health and CMV-seronegative.

The J gene is TRBJ2-1, the V gene TRBV29-1; the match to TRBD1 covers 8 bases. The trim removed 3 bases at V and 7 bases at J, leaving 5 bases unmatched. Germline V CDR1 and CDR2: SQVTM, ANQGSEA. The CDR3 covers 13 residues. CDR3 region: CSVDGQGVNEQFF. CDR3 nucleotides: TGCAGCGTTGACGGACAGGGCGTGAATGAGCAGTTCTTC.

The chain carries TRBV21-1 and TRBJ2-1; TRBD2 is taken as the D call from the table, unchecked against the DNA. TRBV21-1 has pseudogene status. The CDR3 runs 16 residues. The CDR3 DNA follows: TGTGCCAGCAGCACGTGGGAGGGCAGAACTTACAATGAGCAGTTCTTC. It translates to CASSTWEGRTYNEQFF.

The J gene is TRBJ2-4, the V gene TRBV30; 7 bases align to TRBD2. Germline V gives CDR1 GTSNPN, CDR2 SVGIG (reference sequence). The CDR3 runs to 14 residues. After removal of 3 bases from V and 0 bases from J, the junction contained 2 bases not matched to a gene. CDR3: CAWSGGIAKNIQYF. DNA of the CDR3: TGTGCCTGGAGCGGGGGGATAGCCAAAAACATTCAGTACTTC.

The chain carries TRBV12-5 and TRBJ1-5; no clear D. Germline CDR1 LGHNT, CDR2 FRNRAP. V shed 5 bases and J shed 0 bases, with 14 bases lying between them. This CDR3 comprises 16 residues. The CDR3 is CASGPPGRHSNQPQHF. The CDR3 coding sequence is TGTGCTAGTGGTCCACCGGGAAGACATAGCAATCAGCCCCAGCATTTT.

The V and J genes are TRBV19 and TRBJ2-2; maybe TRBD1 (5 bases). This CDR3 spans 16 amino acids. V gave up 3 bases and J gave up 2 bases, with 13 bases separating them. Germline V gene data show CDR1 as LNHDA and CDR2 as SQIVND (reference sequence). The CDR3 is CASSIGAGINTGELFF. CDR3 DNA: TGTGCCAGTAGTATTGGGGCAGGGATTAACACCGGGGAGCTGTTTTTT.

This chain connects TRBV7-8 to TRBJ2-1, with 7 nucleotides matching TRBD2. CDR1 is SGHVS and CDR2 is FQNEAQ in the germline V gene. This CDR3 spans 19 amino acids. V lost 1 base and J lost 4; bases outside the gene matches: 16. The CDR3 DNA is TGTGCCAGCAGCTTAGTAGCGGGCCTCGGGCGGGGAATATACAATGAGCAGTTCTTC. Amino acid sequence: CASSLVAGLGRGIYNEQFF.

V and J are TRBV7-2 and TRBJ2-5, with D possibly matching TRBD1 (6 bases). Germline CDR1 reads SGHTA; CDR2 reads FQGNSA. The CDR3 totals 14 residues. V was cut by 5 bases and J by 3 bases, with 13 bases left in between. This CDR3 reads CASSATGNEETQYF. The CDR3 DNA reads TGTGCCAGCAGCGCCACAGGGAACGAAGAGACCCAGTACTTC.

V is TRBV7-2 and J is TRBJ2-3; 7 bases align to TRBD2. Germline values: CDR1 SGHTA, CDR2 FQGNSA. The CDR3 covers 16 residues. V dropped 5 bases and J dropped 4; count of bases not matched to a gene: 12. This CDR3 is CASSTFAGVVSDTQYF. The CDR3, as DNA: TGTGCCAGCAGCACCTTTGCGGGAGTTGTTTCAGATACGCAGTATTTT.

The V gene is TRBV5-6, the J gene TRBJ1-3; 9 bases fit TRBD1. The CDR3 length is 15 residues. Germline V gene sequence: CDR1 SGHDT, CDR2 YYEEEE. The trim removed 2 bases at V and 3 bases at J, leaving 3 bases unmatched. CDR3 DNA: TGTGCCAGCAGCTTAACAGGGGGCAATGGAAACACCATATATTTT. Its translation is CASSLTGGNGNTIYF.

The chain recombines TRBV7-6 with TRBJ2-3; TRBD2 matches 7 bases. CDR1 and CDR2 from the germline V gene are SGHVS and FNYEAQ. The CDR3 has 15 amino acids. Germline trimming cut 1 base from V and 1 base from J; bases unmatched to any gene: 2. CDR3 amino acids: CASSLGLAGTDTQYF. The CDR3, as DNA: TGTGCCAGCAGCTTAGGGCTAGCGGGCACAGATACGCAGTATTTT.

The CDR3, as DNA: TGTGCCAGTAGAGTCGACAGGTATCAGCCCCAGCATTTT. This sequence encodes CASRVDRYQPQHF. V usage is TRBV19 and J usage is TRBJ1-5; possibly TRBD1 for D (6 bases). Germline V gene sequence: CDR1 LNHDA, CDR2 SQIVND (reference sequence). This CDR3 is built from 13 residues. Deletions cut 6 bases from V and 5 bases from J, with 11 bases between.

This CDR3 reads CASSFVLAPYEQYF. CDR3 coding DNA: TGTGCCAGCAGTTTTGTGCTAGCCCCCTACGAGCAGTACTTC. This chain uses TRBV27 with TRBJ2-7; TRBD2 is a possible D gene (5 bases). The CDR3 sequence is 14 residues long. With 3 bases removed from V and 2 bases from J, the gap between germline ends came to 11 bases. The germline V gene has CDR1 MNHEY and CDR2 SMNVEV (reference sequence).

V gene TRBV27 combines with J gene TRBJ2-7; D gene ambiguous. CDR1 is MNHEY, CDR2 SMNVEV, per germline (reference sequence). Deletions cut 6 bases from V and 3 bases from J, with 6 bases between. The CDR3 runs to 11 residues. The CDR3 sequence is CASRTNYEQYF. The CDR3 bases are TGTGCCAGCAGGACAAACTACGAGCAGTACTTC.

This clone appeared once. The rearrangement joins TRBV9 to TRBJ2-1, with no clear D. Germline assignment: CDR1 SGDLS and CDR2 YYNGEE. V was trimmed by 5 bases and J by 7 bases, leaving 13 bases between them. The CDR3 sequence is 13 residues long. CDR3 residues: CASSLAGDNEQFF. As DNA, the CDR3 is TGTGCCAGCAGTCTCGCAGGTGATAATGAGCAGTTCTTC. The full variable domain, rest sourced from reference TRBV9 and TRBJ2-1, is DSGVTQTPKHLITATGQRVTLRCSPRSGDLSVYWYQQSLDQGLQFLIQYYNGEERAKGNILERFSAQQFPDLHSELNLSSLELGDSALYFCASSLAGDNEQFFGPGTRLTVL.

For this clone: The junction differs from germline at one of its ends, possibly a read error. The V and J genes are TRBV6-6 and TRBJ1-6; D call uncertain. The CDR3 loop spans 12 amino acids. The germline V gene has CDR1 MNHNY and CDR2 SVGAGI (reference sequence). The CDR3 reads CVSCLGESPLHF. The CDR3 nucleotides read TGTGTCAGCTGCCTGGGCGAATCACCCCTCCACTTT.

The V call is TRBV28, the J call TRBJ1-1, with a weak D call TRBD1 (6 bases). The CDR3 is 15 amino acids. Looked up from germline, CDR1 is MDHEN and CDR2 is SYDVKM. Trimming stripped 6 bases from V and 5 bases from J, with 19 bases between. The CDR3 coding sequence is TGTGCCAGCAGACCCGTGGGGACACAGGTGACTGAAGCTTTCTTT. The encoded protein is CASRPVGTQVTEAFF.

As regards this clone: Additional DNA sequences in this sample encode the identical CDR3. V is TRBV7-8 and J is TRBJ2-7, with D possibly TRBD2 on 6 matching bases. The CDR3 length is 14 residues. Germline V gene sequence: CDR1 SGHVS, CDR2 FQNEAQ. V was cut by 1 base and J by 5 bases, with 12 bases left in between. CDR3 in amino acids: CASSLDHGGDEQYF. The CDR3 coding sequence is TGTGCCAGCAGCTTAGACCATGGCGGGGACGAGCAGTACTTC.

The rearrangement uses TRBV2 and TRBJ2-1; D is unclear. Germline-derived CDR1 and CDR2 are SNHLY and FYNNEI. CDR3 size: 15 residues. The germline V and J ends were trimmed by 4 bases and 9 bases, with 19 bases remaining between them. CDR3 region: CASSVPRGSRGEQFF. The DNA for the CDR3 is TGTGCCAGCAGTGTTCCTAGAGGTTCGCGTGGTGAGCAGTTCTTC.

The chain recombines TRBV19 with TRBJ2-7, with D unclear. V lost 4 bases to trimming and J lost 0 bases, with 10 bases between them. Germline V lookup: CDR1 LNHDA, CDR2 SQIVND (reference sequence). This CDR3 has 14 residues. Here the CDR3 reads CASSKQVSSYEQYF. The CDR3 DNA sequence: TGTGCCAGTAGTAAGCAGGTCAGCTCCTACGAGCAGTACTTC.

The CDR3 DNA sequence: TGTGCCTGGAGTCTCTTACTAGCGGGAATCAATGAGCAGTTCTTC. This gives the protein CAWSLLLAGINEQFF. The rearrangement joins TRBV30 to TRBJ2-1; 10 nucleotides align to TRBD2. CDR1 GTSNPN and CDR2 SVGIG come from the germline V gene (reference sequence). CDR3 length: 15 amino acids. V gave up 2 bases and J gave up 6 bases; unmatched junction bases: 7.

The chain joins TRBV19 to TRBJ2-5; 9 bases line up with TRBD1. The J call may be faulty, since TRBJ2-7 better matches the DNA end. In germline, CDR1 is LNHDA, CDR2 SQIVND (reference sequence). This CDR3 has 15 amino acids. The CDR3, as DNA: TGTGCCAGTAGTATCTCCACAGGGGGCGCGAGCGAGCAGTACTTC. It codes for CASSISTGGASEQYF.